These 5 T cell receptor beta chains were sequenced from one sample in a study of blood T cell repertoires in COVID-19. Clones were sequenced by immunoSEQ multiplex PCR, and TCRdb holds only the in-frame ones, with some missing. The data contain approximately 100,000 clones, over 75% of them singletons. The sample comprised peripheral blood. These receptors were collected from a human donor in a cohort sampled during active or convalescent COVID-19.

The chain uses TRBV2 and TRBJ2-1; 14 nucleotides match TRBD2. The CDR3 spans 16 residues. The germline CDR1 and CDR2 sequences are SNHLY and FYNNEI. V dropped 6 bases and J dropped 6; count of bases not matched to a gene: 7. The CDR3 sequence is CASRIGLAGGLNEQFF. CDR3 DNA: TGTGCCAGCAGGATCGGACTAGCGGGGGGACTCAATGAGCAGTTCTTC. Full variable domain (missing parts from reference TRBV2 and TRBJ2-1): EPEVTQTPSHQVTQMGQEVILRCVPISNHLYFYWYRQILGQKVEFLVSFYNNEISEKSEIFDDQFSVERPDGSNFTLKIRSTKLEDSAMYFCASRIGLAGGLNEQFFGPGTRLTVL.

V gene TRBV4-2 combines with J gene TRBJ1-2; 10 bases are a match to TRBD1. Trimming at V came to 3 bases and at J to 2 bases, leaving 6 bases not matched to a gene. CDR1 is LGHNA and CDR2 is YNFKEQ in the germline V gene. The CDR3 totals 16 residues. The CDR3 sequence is CASSQKGGQGNYGYTF. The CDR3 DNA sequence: TGTGCCAGCAGCCAGAAGGGGGGACAGGGGAACTATGGCTACACCTTC.

DNA of the CDR3: TGTGCCAGCACCCGTGGGACAGGAGGCCAGCCCCAGCATTTT. Protein: CASTRGTGGQPQHF. The chain employs TRBV6-5 and TRBJ1-5; TRBD1 matches at 8 bases. This CDR3 is 14 amino acids long. The germline CDR1 and CDR2 sequences are MNHEY and SVGAGI. V was clipped by 7 bases and J by 7 bases; unmatched bases: 9.

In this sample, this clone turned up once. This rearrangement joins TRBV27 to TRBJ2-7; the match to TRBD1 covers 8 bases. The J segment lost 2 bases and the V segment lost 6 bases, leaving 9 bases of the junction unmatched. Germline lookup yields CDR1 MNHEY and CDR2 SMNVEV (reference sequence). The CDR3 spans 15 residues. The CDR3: CASSHSGGGTYEQYF. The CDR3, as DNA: TGTGCCAGCAGCCACTCAGGGGGCGGTACCTACGAGCAGTACTTC.

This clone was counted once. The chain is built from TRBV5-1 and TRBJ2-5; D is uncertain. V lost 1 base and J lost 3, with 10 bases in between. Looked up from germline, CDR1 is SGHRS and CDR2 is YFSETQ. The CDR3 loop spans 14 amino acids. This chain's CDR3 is CASSLSHSEETQYF. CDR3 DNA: TGCGCCAGCAGCTTGTCGCACTCTGAAGAGACCCAGTACTTC.